Detailed here is one T cell receptor beta chain. This clone was observed once. Its antigen remains undetermined. Base qualities are not at hand, and no much larger clone is one base apart. The library was generated by the immunoSEQ multiplex PCR assay. For the multiplex PCR, a mixture combining 60 forward primers for TCR Vbeta segments and 13 reverse primers for TCR Jbeta segments was used. The CDR3 region of rearranged TCR beta genes was amplified from genomic DNA by a multiplex PCR assay. The amplified TCR beta libraries were sequenced on the Illumina HiSeq System as 87-base-pair reads. The study's own analysis went as follows. Across the roughly 670 repertoires, a later analysis counted 75 million to 90 million unique TCR beta chains, some 11 million of which were shared by at least two donors. Raw reads were error-corrected and collapsed into unique sequences by a nearest-neighbor algorithm in which closely related sequences were merged to remove PCR and sequencing errors. Alignment of CDR3 sequences to IMGT reference sequences was used to assign V, D and J gene segments. Each retained sequence needed at least a six-nucleotide match to both a V gene segment and a J gene segment. A rearrangement counted as productive if the CDR3 had no stop codons and remained in frame with V and J, and every other rearrangement counted as non-productive. Following IMGT convention, CDR3 was defined as the stretch from the second conserved V-encoded cysteine to the conserved J-encoded phenylalanine. The earlier analysis of 587 of the donors excluded sequences that lacked an unambiguous match to a single V gene segment. In an earlier analysis of some 590 of the donors, a V segment was called functional when productive rearrangements were above 56.7%, and segregating when the standard deviation between donors exceeded 5%. A statistical classification framework was built to diagnose cytomegalovirus status from the catalog of TCR beta chain sequences. V and J gene assignment, in a later analysis, came from comparing TCR nucleotide sequences with IMGT/GENE-DB human TR gene sequences. A later analysis assigned CDR3 sequences and most-parsimonious VDJ recombination scenarios with the TCRdist pipeline. In a later analysis, each TCR beta chain was defined by its CDR3 amino acid sequence together with its V-gene family, and reads without a unique V-gene family were excluded. To address suspected cross-contamination and a sequencing artifact, a later analysis removed several hundred highly shared, low-generation-probability nucleotide sequences. In a later analysis, a clonal expansion index was calculated for each public chain from normalized within-repertoire ranks of inferred template counts. In a later analysis, generation probabilities were computed using a VDJ recombination model fitted to out-of-frame rearrangements, and the results were checked against IGoR. In a later analysis, hypergeometric tests were used to score TCR-TCR, TCR-HLA and TCR-CMV co-occurrence, with a repertoire-size bias correction applied to TCR pairs. In a later analysis, false discovery rates were estimated by permuting HLA or CMV assignments 20 times. In a later analysis, co-occurring TCRs were grouped using DBSCAN, with TCRdist sequence similarity added in when clustering inside HLA-allele-positive subsets. Co-occurrence clustering excluded repertoires with fewer than 30,000 or more than 120,000 public chains, plus five with anomalous nucleotide sharing. This is the immuneACCESS table as TCRdb keeps it, with only in-frame sequences that have V and J called. A part of the clones is gone; compared with another copy, unresolved V genes explain less than half, and the rest is unexplained. V and J calls plus clone size are reproduced from that table; the DNA served to infer D and trimming. Counted in this sample were roughly 140,000 clones; roughly 68% of them appeared once. About 4.5% of the sample goes to the ten largest clones.

This entry is derived from a study of cytomegalovirus exposure and HLA in healthy donors (dated by TCRdb to between 2016 and 2019). Broadly, across the study: An earlier analysis of some 600 of the donors reported about 280 Gb of sequence data and 90 million to 120 million unique TCR beta sequences obtained from roughly 170 million T cells. An early release covering 550 to 650 HLA-typed donors comprised 300 to 350 gigabases of sequencing data and some 79 million unique TCR sequences. The genetic ancestry cluster associated with self-reported Caucasian donors included about 84% of the roughly 390 genotyped donors. The study was designed to test whether signatures of past pathogen exposure could be identified by cataloging public T cell receptors. The T cell repertoires of 550 to 850 subjects were profiled by immunosequencing and related to cytomegalovirus serostatus. Besides the first cohort of approximately 670 subjects, a separate validation cohort made up of about 120 different subjects was used. High-throughput TCR immunosequencing, statistical association of individual TCRs with disease status, and machine learning were combined to predict cytomegalovirus infection status. A later analysis re-examined previously published TCR beta repertoires from hundreds of donors and added high-resolution HLA genotyping to investigate patterns of TCR occurrence. The later analysis used no new phenotypic data to find candidate immune exposures, relying instead on TCR beta sequences and their occurrence across donors. In an earlier analysis of roughly 540 of the donors, high-throughput TCR beta sequencing was used to judge whether each TCR beta V gene segment behaved as functional or pseudogenic. Donor age, sex, ethnicity and CMV serostatus were compiled together with the repertoire data. In a later genetic analysis, genome-wide SNP genotypes for 398 of the 666 donors were used, and that subset was treated as a discovery cohort. Every discovery cohort repertoire had been produced on one sequencing platform. Both class I and class II loci were covered by HLA typing, at four-digit resolution. Typing coverage differed by locus: A, B, C, DRB1 and DQB1 were typed in about 620-630 donors, DQA1 in 522, DPA1 in around 580, and DPB1 in 472. A few DR-DQ haplotypes were treated as single units for association and clustering because of strong linkage in the cohort. Among some 400 genotyped donors of the cohort, an average of around 250,000 unique TCR beta nucleotide sequences was sequenced per donor, of which approximately 19% were non-productive.

The junction shows trimming of 5 bases on V and 6 bases on J, plus 17 bases between the germline ends. According to the germline V gene, CDR1 reads SGHTA and CDR2 reads FQGTGA. The CDR3, from cysteine to phenylalanine, totals 14 residues. Here the CDR3 DNA is all that survives: 42 bases in frame from base 1. Summary of the overall study and its limitations: Compared with the 666-donor mean, donors in an Asian-associated ancestry cluster had fewer N-insertions in productive TCRs, according to a later genetic analysis. Presence/absence analyses assumed roughly uniform sequencing depth across donors, an assumption that may not hold. In an earlier analysis of some 500 of the donors, most TCR beta V segments were observed in productive rearrangements about 87% or about 30% of the time, broadly matching IMGT annotations. The cohort was sequenced for TCR beta chains only, and without alpha or paired-chain data the features that could be detected were limited. In a later analysis, HLA-associated TCR beta chains were found to be more clonally expanded and to have lower generation probabilities than equally common non-associated chains. Across donors, most TCR sequences were observed very rarely, whereas some public TCRs were present in many individuals. Correlated functional status among segregating V segments might be attributable to linkage disequilibrium, but an unknown experimental factor could not be ruled out. In a later genetic analysis, a missense DCLRE1C variant was associated with V-gene and J-gene trimming of TCR beta chains, and the association was replicated in an independent cohort. The sequencing pipeline was judged likely to have produced a cluster of highly shared sequence variants as a technical artifact. Cytomegalovirus status was reported to be diagnosed by the classifier with high specificity and sensitivity in both the original and validation cohorts. A later analysis found that TCR association rates varied across HLA loci, with DRB1 alleles showing the most associated TCRs and HLA-C alleles the fewest. A further reported finding was that TCR beta sequences accurately predicted the HLA-A and HLA-B alleles for most subjects in the first cohort. CMV serostatus was the only immune exposure information available for the cohort. A later analysis reported that several top co-occurrence clusters appeared linked to parvovirus B19, influenza, CMV and Epstein-Barr virus. Assigning TCR associations to individual alleles was difficult when HLA alleles, especially DR and DQ, strongly co-occurred. Because the 87-base-pair reads could not distinguish some IMGT-functional V segments, including TRBV6-2 and TRBV6-3, those segments were excluded. A total of 164 TCR beta chains were listed by the study as associated with cytomegalovirus. The earlier analysis of approximately 540 of the donors excluded around 17 rarely observed V segments, including chromosome 9 orphons, because counts were too low. In vitro tests confirmed that a few of the cytomegalovirus-associated TCR beta chains recognize cytomegalovirus antigens. At a false discovery rate of 0.05, a later analysis linked around 17,000 TCR beta sequences to specific HLA alleles. HLA typing was unavailable for some donors at each locus, so association tests used only the typed subset. According to a later analysis, most CMV-associated TCR beta chains appeared to be HLA-restricted, and the HLA associations seemed to be driven largely by CMV exposure. The authors suggested that the approach could potentially be extended to other disease states and immunological phenotypes.

The cohort was made up of approximately 670 healthy bone marrow donors. Cohort members were all nominally healthy when sampled, although unrecorded immune exposures were likely present. The donor was CMV seronegative and belonged to the group of 350 to 400 seronegative cohort members. A peripheral blood sample was collected from each donor, and TCR beta sequencing was performed on peripheral blood mononuclear cells. The Qiagen DNeasy Blood Extraction Kit was used to extract genomic DNA from the blood cell samples. The source material was PBMCs. This sequence was found in a man in his 60s in good health and CMV-seronegative. The chain joins TRBV7-3 to TRBJ2-7; perhaps TRBD1 is the D gene, with 6 bases matching. The CDR3 amino acid sequence is: CASSAQGSQGEQYF. DNA sequence: TGTGCCAGCAGCGCTCAGGGGAGCCAAGGCGAGCAGTACTTC.